This entry is about one T cell receptor (beta chain). Its antigen is not identified. Relapse after autologous stem cell transplantation occurred in every patient, and brentuximab vedotin exposure varied. Complete response, partial response or progressive disease made up the best responses. TCRdb's table, derived via immunoSEQ multiplex PCR, lists solely in-frame clones and lacks some. The sample has 31,000 or so clones, just over 70% seen once; the top ten hold less than 4.5%. Germline V gene sequence: CDR1 SGHDN, CDR2 FVKESK. The CDR3 totals 16 residues. Trimming took off 3 bases at V and 8 bases at J, with 22 bases between the two ends. The data stem from a study of PD-1 blockade in classical Hodgkin lymphoma. Study-level points and caveats: Whoever responded completely had baseline diversity much like that seen in newly diagnosed patients. A significant rise in TCR diversity by C4D1 was seen for CD4+ but not CD8+ cells.

Specimen: peripheral blood mononuclear cells (PBMCs), collected before the second cycle of nivolumab. The V gene is TRBV14, the J gene TRBJ1-1; TRBD1 is a possible D gene (5 bases). The sequence was collected from a human donor with classical Hodgkin lymphoma. As DNA, the CDR3 is TGTGCCAGCAGCCATGTACCGGGACGGGAAAGAGGGGAAGCTTTCTTT. Translation gives CASSHVPGRERGEAFF.